The 29 T cell receptor beta chains presented below share a single source sample, sequenced in a study of cytomegalovirus exposure and HLA in healthy donors. 60 Vbeta and 13 Jbeta primers were used in PCR. Sequencing was performed with immunoSEQ multiplex PCR; in TCRdb, only in-frame clones are kept and a portion is missing. The sample lists 240,000 or so clones, about four fifths occurring once. The sequenced material came from PBMCs. These receptors all come from a woman in her forties in good health and CMV-seropositive.

The rearrangement links TRBV10-3 to TRBJ2-7; D unresolved. The CDR3 covers 12 residues. Germline values: CDR1 ENHRY, CDR2 SYGVKD. V was pared by 3 bases and J by 3 bases, with 6 bases between. CDR3 sequence reads: CAISDSLYEQYF. The CDR3, as DNA: TGTGCCATCAGTGACTCACTCTACGAGCAGTACTTC.

The chain joins TRBV10-1 to TRBJ1-3; TRBD1 matches 12 bases. The CDR3 loop spans 17 amino acids. CDR1 is WNHNN, CDR2 SYGVQD, per germline (reference sequence). V shed 3 bases and J 0 bases; nucleotides not matched to a gene: 3. The CDR3 DNA sequence: TGCGCCAGCAGTGATGGGACAGGGGGCCTCTCTGGAAACACCATATATTTT. Protein product: CASSDGTGGLSGNTIYF.

The chain is built from TRBV9 and TRBJ1-1; D perhaps matches TRBD1 (5 bases). Germline V CDR1 and CDR2: SGDLS, YYNGEE. This CDR3 has 15 amino acids. The ends were cut back, 0 bases at V and 6 bases at J, with 15 bases in the middle. Here the CDR3 reads CASSVVGEGRPEAFF. CDR3 nucleotide sequence: TGTGCCAGCAGCGTAGTAGGAGAGGGGAGGCCTGAAGCTTTCTTT.

In this sample, this clone turned up once. The chain carries TRBV7-2 and TRBJ2-2, with 8 nucleotides matching TRBD2. With 7 bases clipped from V and 5 bases from J, the junction kept 9 bases outside the gene matches. This CDR3 is built from 15 residues. Germline V gives CDR1 SGHTA, CDR2 FQGNSA. CDR3 coding DNA: TGTGCCAGCACCTCAGGCGGGGGGCGGACCGGGGAGCTGTTTTTT. Translated, it gives CASTSGGGRTGELFF. Using reference TRBV7-2 and TRBJ2-2 for the parts outside the CDR3, the full variable domain is GAGVSQSPSNKVTEKGKDVELRCDPISGHTALYWYRQSLGQGLEFLIYFQGNSAPDKSGLPSDRFSAERTGGSVSTLTIQRTQQEDSAVYLCASTSGGGRTGELFFGEGSRLTVL.

This clone was seen only once. The V gene is TRBV5-1, the J gene TRBJ2-7, with TRBD1 identical over 7 bases. The ends lost 3 bases at V and 2 bases at J; junction bases unmatched: 2. In germline, CDR1 is SGHRS, CDR2 YFSETQ. The CDR3 consists of 13 residues. DNA for the CDR3: TGCGCCAGCAGCTCGGGACAGACCTACGAGCAGTACTTC. It yields the protein CASSSGQTYEQYF.

Details on this clone: A junction end diverges from the germline sequence, so it may reflect a read error. The gene calls are TRBV5-8 and TRBJ2-1; D not certain. The germline V gene encodes CDR1 SGHTS and CDR2 YDEGEE. There are 11 residues in the CDR3. DNA of the CDR3: TGTGCCAGCAGCTTGGGGCGCGGATCACTCTTC. Its translation is CASSLGRGSLF.

This clone is a singleton in its sample. The chain is built from TRBV9 and TRBJ2-7, with a possible D match to TRBD1 (6 bases). Germline V lookup: CDR1 SGDLS, CDR2 YYNGEE. V was cut by 3 bases and J by 5 bases, with 18 bases left in between. The CDR3 has 15 amino acids. CDR3 sequence: CASSASTGGDNEQYF. CDR3 sequence (DNA): TGTGCCAGCAGCGCCTCGACAGGAGGAGACAACGAGCAGTACTTC. The complete variable domain, with remaining parts taken from reference TRBV9 and TRBJ2-7, reads DSGVTQTPKHLITATGQRVTLRCSPRSGDLSVYWYQQSLDQGLQFLIQYYNGEERAKGNILERFSAQQFPDLHSELNLSSLELGDSALYFCASSASTGGDNEQYFGPGTRLTVT.

The J gene is TRBJ2-7, the V gene TRBV7-8; 13 positions agree with TRBD2. The germline CDR1 and CDR2 sequences are SGHVS and FQNEAQ. Germline trimming cut 1 base from V and 2 bases from J; bases unmatched to any gene: 8. CDR3 length equals 18 residues. CDR3 coding DNA: TGTGCCAGCAGCTTAGGGACTAGCGGGAGACAAATAACCTACGAGCAGTACTTC. Translating it yields CASSLGTSGRQITYEQYF.

The chain uses TRBV9 and TRBJ1-2; D is uncertain. Germline V gene data show CDR1 as SGDLS and CDR2 as YYNGEE. The CDR3 consists of 11 residues. The V end was cut by 3 bases, the J end by 6 bases, with 6 bases between. The CDR3 DNA is TGTGCCAGCAGCGGACTTAATGGCTACACCTTC. The encoded protein is CASSGLNGYTF.

V usage is TRBV7-6 and J usage is TRBJ2-2; 10 nucleotides agree with TRBD1. The V and J ends lost 2 bases and 6 bases, in that order; junction bases with no gene match: 6. Germline-derived CDR1 and CDR2 are SGHVS and FNYEAQ. The CDR3 consists of 16 residues. The CDR3 DNA is TGTGCCAGCAGCTTATCCGCCGGGACAGGGGCCGGGGAGCTGTTTTTT. This sequence encodes CASSLSAGTGAGELFF.

This clone appeared once. This chain joins TRBV4-2 and TRBJ2-3; D not certain. CDR1 and CDR2 from the germline V gene are LGHNA and YNFKEQ. The V gene lost 2 bases and the J gene lost 2 bases, with 8 bases spanning the gap. There are 14 residues in the CDR3. The CDR3 coding sequence is TGTGCCAGCAGCCAACGACTCCTCACAGATACGCAGTATTTT. This translates into CASSQRLLTDTQYF.

The J gene is TRBJ2-3, the V gene TRBV5-1, with TRBD1 as a possible D gene (6 bases). Germline V gene sequence: CDR1 SGHRS, CDR2 YFSETQ. The CDR3 is 14 residues long. Between the trimmed V and J ends, which lost 8 bases and 0 bases, there was a span of 13 bases. The CDR3 here is CASKQGFSTDTQYF. In DNA form, the CDR3 reads TGCGCCAGTAAACAGGGATTCAGCACAGATACGCAGTATTTT.

The chain uses TRBV7-2 and TRBJ1-2; 8 nucleotides align to TRBD1. Germline V CDR1 and CDR2: SGHTA, FQGNSA. Germline trimming cut 1 base from V and 8 bases from J; bases unmatched to any gene: 6. The CDR3 loop spans 14 amino acids. Here the CDR3 reads CASSLVWDRNGYTF. In nucleotides, the CDR3 is TGTGCCAGCAGCTTAGTCTGGGACAGGAACGGCTACACCTTC.

This clone appeared once. This chain links TRBV7-2 with TRBJ2-7; 11 nucleotides line up with TRBD1. The CDR3 has 14 residues. With 6 bases clipped from V and 6 bases from J, the junction kept 7 bases outside the gene matches. Germline CDR1 SGHTA, CDR2 FQGNSA. The CDR3 nucleotides are TGTGCCAGCAGGGACAGGGGGCGCGCGGGCGAGCAGTACTTC. This gives the protein CASRDRGRAGEQYF. Filled out from reference TRBV7-2 and TRBJ2-7, the complete variable domain reads GAGVSQSPSNKVTEKGKDVELRCDPISGHTALYWYRQSLGQGLEFLIYFQGNSAPDKSGLPSDRFSAERTGGSVSTLTIQRTQQEDSAVYLCASRDRGRAGEQYFGPGTRLTVT.

As concerns this clone: The sample holds other DNA sequences that translate to the same CDR3. V is TRBV5-1 and J is TRBJ2-5; perhaps TRBD1 as D (6 bases). This CDR3 comprises 13 residues. The germline V gene encodes CDR1 SGHRS and CDR2 YFSETQ. Trimming removed 4 bases at V and 1 base at J, with 8 bases between. CDR3 amino acids: CASSPGVQETQYF. The CDR3 coding sequence is TGCGCCAGCAGCCCAGGGGTCCAAGAGACCCAGTACTTC.

The gene calls are TRBV30 and TRBJ2-3, with 10 bases that match TRBD2. There are 14 residues in the CDR3. The germline gives CDR1 GTSNPN, CDR2 SVGIG (reference sequence). The V gene end was trimmed by 3 bases and the J gene end by 2 bases; junction bases not matched to a gene: 2. Here the CDR3 DNA reads TGTGCCTGGAGACTAGCGGGATTCACAGATACGCAGTATTTT. Translating it yields CAWRLAGFTDTQYF.

This clone occurred a few times. CDR3 nucleotide sequence: TGTGCTAGTGGCCCCGACAGGGGGCTTAGAAACCGCTACACCTTC. Protein sequence: CASGPDRGLRNRYTF. The chain employs TRBV12-5 and TRBJ1-2; 10 bases align to TRBD1. This CDR3 has 15 amino acids. Trimming took 6 bases from V and 9 from J; bases not matched to a gene: 13. CDR1 is LGHNT, CDR2 FRNRAP, per germline.

The chain has TRBV10-3 and TRBJ1-2; TRBD1 matches 12 bases. CDR1 and CDR2 (germline): ENHRY, SYGVKD. This CDR3 contains 16 residues. V trimming: 3 bases; J trimming: 6 bases; junction bases outside the gene matches: 8. For the CDR3, the DNA is TGTGCCATCAGTGATTGGACTGGGACAGGGGGCGATGGCTACACCTTC. This codes for CAISDWTGTGGDGYTF.

The chain joins TRBV6-4 to TRBJ2-1; tentatively, D is TRBD2 (5 bases). Trimming removed 7 bases at V and 6 bases at J, with 13 bases between. This CDR3 is built from 13 residues. Germline V CDR1 and CDR2: MRHNA, SNTAGT. CDR3 bases: TGTGCCAGCAAGCAGAGCGAGGGCAATGAGCAGTTCTTC. This sequence encodes CASKQSEGNEQFF.

The chain has TRBV7-9 and TRBJ1-1, with TRBD1 as a possible D gene (6 bases). Between the trimmed V and J ends, which lost 5 bases and 2 bases, there was a span of 15 bases. CDR3 length: 15 amino acids. CDR1 is SEHNR and CDR2 is FQNEAQ in the germline V gene (reference sequence). Here the CDR3 DNA reads TGTGCCAGCAGCCCGTCCGACAGGTTCAACACTGAAGCTTTCTTT. Translating gives CASSPSDRFNTEAFF.

J is TRBJ1-1 and V is TRBV30; D unresolved. V gave up 2 bases and J gave up 0 bases, with 7 bases separating them. Germline V gives CDR1 GTSNPN, CDR2 SVGIG (reference sequence). This CDR3 has 13 residues. CDR3 residues: CAWSIFMNTEAFF. The CDR3 DNA follows: TGTGCCTGGAGTATCTTTATGAACACTGAAGCTTTCTTT.

This clone showed up just once. The rearrangement joins TRBV4-2 to TRBJ2-7; TRBD2 agrees at 11 bases. The CDR3 has 17 amino acids. V was clipped by 4 bases and J by 5 bases; unmatched bases: 13. CDR1 and CDR2 (germline): LGHNA, YNFKEQ. CDR3 bases: TGTGCCAGCAGCCCCGAAGGAACTAGCGGGGGACGGAACGAGCAGTACTTC. Translating gives CASSPEGTSGGRNEQYF.

The V call is TRBV10-3, the J call TRBJ2-1; 9 bases line up with TRBD2. From germline, CDR1 is ENHRY and CDR2 SYGVKD. This CDR3 has 16 amino acids. J was trimmed by 3 bases and V by 3 bases; bases with no gene match: 6. The CDR3 DNA sequence: TGTGCCATCAGTGACAGGCGGGAGGGGGGCTACAATGAGCAGTTCTTC. Encoded protein: CAISDRREGGYNEQFF.

The genes are TRBV18 and TRBJ2-7, with 11 bases lining up with TRBD1. CDR1 and CDR2 (germline): KGHSH, LQKENI. Trimming took 3 bases from V and 5 from J; bases not matched to a gene: 3. CDR3 length equals 14 residues. The CDR3 loop reads CASSPGTGGHEQYF. CDR3 bases: TGTGCCAGCTCACCCGGGACAGGGGGACACGAGCAGTACTTC.

The chain is built from TRBV5-8 and TRBJ2-3; TRBD1 is a possible D gene (6 bases). The V gene's germline CDR1 is SGHTS and CDR2 YDEGEE. There are 15 residues in the CDR3. Trimming removed 0 bases at V and 2 bases at J, with 10 bases between. The CDR3 coding sequence is TGTGCCAGCAGCTTGGACGGGACACCCACAGATACGCAGTATTTT. Translation: CASSLDGTPTDTQYF.

The rearrangement uses TRBV19 and TRBJ1-2; maybe TRBD1 (6 bases). Trimming took off 7 bases at V and 4 bases at J, with 16 bases between the two ends. This CDR3 has 14 amino acids. Germline-derived CDR1 and CDR2 are LNHDA and SQIVND (reference sequence). CDR3 sequence: CASTPTGGPYGYTF. CDR3 nucleotides: TGTGCCAGTACCCCTACGGGGGGCCCCTATGGCTACACCTTC.

CDR3 in amino acids: CSVAYQGGEKLFF. In nucleotides, the CDR3 is TGCAGCGTTGCGTATCAGGGTGGCGAAAAACTGTTTTTT. V gene TRBV29-1 combines with J gene TRBJ1-4; D is perhaps TRBD1 (5 bases). With 4 bases removed from V and 8 bases from J, the gap between germline ends came to 14 bases. This CDR3 comprises 13 residues. Germline V gives CDR1 SQVTM, CDR2 ANQGSEA.

This chain joins TRBV25-1 and TRBJ1-2; possible D gene TRBD1, 5 bases. The CDR3 spans 14 residues. Germline V gene sequence: CDR1 MGHDK, CDR2 SYGVNS. Trimming removed 0 bases at V and 1 base at J, with 6 bases between. The CDR3 loop is CASSEYGGNYGYTF. CDR3 DNA sequence: TGTGCCAGCAGTGAATACGGGGGTAACTATGGCTACACCTTC.

The V and J genes are TRBV6-5 and TRBJ1-1; 8 nucleotides match TRBD1. There are 15 residues in the CDR3. After removal of 2 bases from V and 6 bases from J, the junction contained 8 bases not matched to a gene. Germline V gives CDR1 MNHEY, CDR2 SVGAGI. CDR3 nucleotide sequence: TGTGCCAGCAGTTACGCAGGGGGCAGACGAGCTGAAGCTTTCTTT. This translates into CASSYAGGRRAEAFF.